What follows are 8 T cell receptor beta chains derived from one specimen sequenced in a study of blood T cell repertoires in COVID-19. The repertoire was sequenced with immunoSEQ multiplex PCR; TCRdb's copy has only in-frame clones and lacks some. The sample yields about 270,000 clones, about 87% seen once. The sample consisted of PBMCs or T cells enriched from blood (not recorded which). These TCRs come from a woman between 45 and 60 years old who had recovered from COVID-19.

This clone came up a few times. This rearrangement joins TRBV12-3 or TRBV12-4 to TRBJ1-1; 7 positions match TRBD1. The V gene end was trimmed by 5 bases and the J gene end by 7 bases; junction bases not matched to a gene: 7. The CDR3 has 13 amino acids. The CDR3 protein is CASSPVTGNEAFF. CDR3 bases: TGTGCCAGCAGTCCAGTGACAGGGAATGAAGCTTTCTTT.

The J gene is TRBJ1-2, the V gene TRBV5-6; 7 positions agree with TRBD1. Trimming cost V 3 bases and J 5 bases; bases outside gene matches: 4. CDR1 and CDR2 from the germline V gene are SGHDT and YYEEEE. The length of the CDR3 is 13 residues. CDR3 nucleotide sequence: TGTGCCAGCAGCTATACAGGGGCTTATGGCTACACCTTC. This codes for CASSYTGAYGYTF.

The CDR3: CAWSLYRENTIYF. In DNA, the CDR3 is TGTGCCTGGAGTTTATACAGGGAAAACACCATATATTTT. The V call is TRBV30, the J call TRBJ1-3; D possibly corresponds to TRBD1 (6 bases). V was trimmed by 2 bases and J by 6 bases, leaving 11 bases between them. Germline V gene sequence: CDR1 GTSNPN, CDR2 SVGIG (reference sequence). There are 13 residues in the CDR3.

V is TRBV5-4 and J is TRBJ2-1; 7 bases fit TRBD2. V lost 4 bases, J lost 9 bases, and 7 bases stayed unmatched. Germline V gene lookup returns CDR1 SGHNT and CDR2 YYREEE (reference sequence). The CDR3 covers 13 residues. The CDR3 region is CASSLGLDSEQFF. CDR3 sequence (DNA): TGTGCCAGCAGCCTTGGACTAGATAGTGAGCAGTTCTTC.

The chain has TRBV5-4 and TRBJ2-1; D ambiguous. Trimming pared 1 base from V and 0 bases from J, leaving 8 bases between. The CDR3 has 15 amino acids. The germline V gene has CDR1 SGHNT and CDR2 YYREEE (reference sequence). CDR3 amino acids: CASSLLSGSYNEQFF. DNA for the CDR3: TGTGCCAGCAGCTTGTTATCAGGCTCCTACAATGAGCAGTTCTTC.

The chain recombines TRBV5-4 with TRBJ2-7, with TRBD1 matching 8 bases. Germline CDR1 SGHNT, CDR2 YYREEE (reference sequence). The ends lost 1 base at V and 3 bases at J; junction bases unmatched: 9. This CDR3 comprises 16 residues. The CDR3 sequence: CASSLRMRQGNYEQYF. The CDR3 nucleotides read TGTGCCAGCAGCTTGAGAATGCGACAGGGGAACTACGAGCAGTACTTC.

This clone was seen a single time. One junction end disagrees with the germline gene, perhaps due to a read error. This rearrangement joins TRBV20-1 to TRBJ1-5, with D uncertain. The V gene's germline CDR1 is DFQATT and CDR2 SNEGSKA (reference sequence). This CDR3 is built from 11 residues. The CDR3 region is CSASSGNSKDF. The CDR3, as DNA: TGCAGTGCTAGTTCGGGGAACAGTAAAGATTTT.

This clone is a singleton in its sample. The CDR3 here is CASSQDRGKETQYF. In DNA, the CDR3 is TGCGCCAGCAGCCAAGATCGGGGAAAAGAGACCCAGTACTTC. This rearrangement joins TRBV4-3 to TRBJ2-5, with TRBD2 as a possible D gene (5 bases). The length of the CDR3 is 14 residues. Germline V lookup: CDR1 LGHNA, CDR2 YSLEER. Trimming pared 0 bases from V and 3 bases from J, leaving 8 bases between.